Below, 14 T cell receptor beta chains from the same sample are listed, as sequenced in a study of low-dose radiotherapy and immunotherapy resistance in tumors. Time point given: after trial treatment. As to treatment: LDRT plus nivolumab, ipilimumab, low-dose cyclophosphamide and aspirin (RACIN trial). TRAV- and TRBV-specific primers primed first-strand cDNA, covering alpha and beta chains. Amplification of TCRs used a constant-region primer and V-primer adapter for around 18 PCR cycles. One entry per CDR3 protein results from TCRdb running MiXCR on the reads. The sample lists roughly 95,000 distinct CDR3 sequences, 20% to 25% seen once, with around 13% in the top ten. The source was PBMCs, collected after low-dose radiotherapy plus immunotherapy. The receptors shown here come from a female donor with ovarian cancer.

The J gene is TRBJ2-1, the V gene TRBV11-3; TRBD1 or TRBD2 may be the D gene (5 bases each). Germline-derived CDR1 and CDR2 are SGHNT and YENEEA. Trimming left V 4 bases short and J 6 bases short, with 13 bases between. The CDR3 sequence is 14 residues long. The CDR3 loop reads CASSSDGTRNEQFF. In DNA, the CDR3 is TGTGCCAGCAGCTCCGACGGGACCCGCAATGAGCAGTTCTTC.

This clonotype was detected many times. The gene calls are TRBV7-8 and TRBJ2-5; D unresolved. V gave up 1 base and J gave up 6 bases, with 0 bases separating them. This CDR3 has 10 residues. CDR1 is SGHVS and CDR2 is FQNEAQ in the germline V gene. In DNA form, the CDR3 reads TGTGCCAGCAGCTTAGAGACCCAGTACTTC. This codes for CASSLETQYF.

This clonotype was recorded many times. The chain links TRBV7-2 to TRBJ2-7; TRBD2 agrees at 7 bases. CDR3 length equals 14 residues. V shed 5 bases, J shed 2 bases, and the junction held 6 bases outside the gene matches. Germline CDR1 SGHTA, CDR2 FQGNSA. The CDR3 reads CASSPGGLPYEQYF. The CDR3 bases are TGTGCCAGCAGCCCGGGGGGTTTACCCTACGAGCAGTACTTC. The variable domain in full, completed from reference TRBV7-2 and TRBJ2-7, reads GAGVSQSPSNKVTEKGKDVELRCDPISGHTALYWYRQSLGQGLEFLIYFQGNSAPDKSGLPSDRFSAERTGGSVSTLTIQRTQQEDSAVYLCASSPGGLPYEQYFGPGTRLTVT.

The chain has TRBV19 and TRBJ2-3; 8 nucleotides align to TRBD1. The CDR3 is made up of 15 amino acids. Germline CDR1 is LNHDA and CDR2 is SQIVND (reference sequence). Germline trimming cut 5 bases from V and 2 bases from J; bases unmatched to any gene: 6. CDR3 amino acids: CASSPRTGSTDTQYF. DNA of the CDR3: TGTGCCAGTAGTCCTCGGACAGGGTCCACAGATACGCAGTATTTT. Full variable domain (outside the CDR3, taken from reference TRBV19 and TRBJ2-3): DGGITQSPKYLFRKEGQNVTLSCEQNLNHDAMYWYRQDPGQGLRLIYYSQIVNDFQKGDIAEGYSVSREKKESFPLTVTSAQKNPTAFYLCASSPRTGSTDTQYFGPGTRLTVL.

This clonotype was counted only a few times. The V call is TRBV5-1, the J call TRBJ1-6; the D is unclear. Per germline, CDR1 SGHRS and CDR2 YFSETQ. This CDR3 has 15 amino acids. V lost 3 bases, J lost 8 bases, and 15 bases lay in between. CDR3 protein: CASSSSRERDSPLHF. The CDR3 DNA reads TGCGCCAGCAGCTCCTCCCGGGAGAGGGATTCACCCCTCCACTTT.

This clonotype was detected only a few times. V gene TRBV6-2 or TRBV6-3 combines with J gene TRBJ1-2, with a possible D match to TRBD1 (6 bases). Germline CDR1 MNHEY, CDR2 SVGEGT. The CDR3 runs 18 residues. V lost 6 bases, J lost 2 bases, and 25 bases lay in between. The CDR3 loop is CASRLKTKTGRGNYGYTF. The CDR3 coding sequence is TGTGCCAGCAGACTCAAAACAAAAACAGGGCGGGGAAACTATGGCTACACCTTC.

V usage is TRBV7-2 and J usage is TRBJ2-5; D is perhaps TRBD1 (6 bases). The CDR3 runs 14 residues. Germline assignment: CDR1 SGHTA and CDR2 FQGNSA. The V end was cut by 5 bases, the J end by 5 bases, with 15 bases between. The CDR3 loop reads CASSRPLRGETQYF. CDR3 nucleotide sequence: TGTGCCAGCAGCCGTCCTTTAAGGGGGGAGACCCAGTACTTC.

For the CDR3, the DNA is TGTGCCAGCAGCTTGTCGGGGGCAGAGGACGAGCAGTACTTC. It codes for CASSLSGAEDEQYF. This chain joins TRBV13 and TRBJ2-7, with D perhaps given as TRBD1 or TRBD2 (6 bases each). The V and J ends lost 3 bases and 5 bases respectively, with 14 bases between them. CDR1 is PRHDT, CDR2 FYEKMQ, per germline (reference sequence). This CDR3 has 14 residues. The full variable domain, completed using reference TRBV13 and TRBJ2-7, is AAGVIQSPRHLIKEKRETATLKCYPIPRHDTVYWYQQGPGQDPQFLISFYEKMQSDKGSIPDRFSAQQFSDYHSELNMSSLELGDSALYFCASSLSGAEDEQYFGPGTRLTVT.

The V gene is TRBV5-5, the J gene TRBJ2-5, with 13 bases aligning to TRBD2. Per the germline V gene, CDR1 is SGHKS and CDR2 is YYEKEE (reference sequence). The CDR3 runs to 16 residues. V lost 4 bases to trimming and J lost 2 bases; unmatched junction nucleotides: 5. This CDR3 is CASSPGLAGVQETQYF. Here the CDR3 DNA reads TGTGCCAGCAGCCCTGGACTAGCGGGGGTTCAAGAGACCCAGTACTTC.

There are many counts of this clonotype. The chain recombines TRBV10-3 with TRBJ1-1, with a weak D call TRBD1 (5 bases). CDR3 size: 12 residues. Germline loops: CDR1 ENHRY, CDR2 SYGVKD. The germline V and J ends were trimmed by 6 bases and 1 base, with 6 bases remaining between them. CDR3 amino acids: CAISDRNTEAFF. The CDR3 DNA follows: TGTGCCATCAGCGACAGGAACACTGAAGCTTTCTTT.

The chain carries TRBV6-6 and TRBJ2-3; 7 bases match TRBD2. The CDR3 is made up of 16 amino acids. Germline lookup yields CDR1 MNHNY and CDR2 SVGAGI (reference sequence). Unmatched junction bases numbered 11, after V lost 5 bases and J lost 3 bases. CDR3 loop: CASSTRRGGGTDTQYF. The CDR3 coding sequence is TGTGCCAGCAGTACCCGTCGCGGCGGGGGAACAGATACGCAGTATTTT.

This clonotype was counted ten times or more. This chain uses TRBV29-1 with TRBJ2-5; D is possibly TRBD2 (6 bases). The CDR3 runs 15 residues. Trimming shortened V by 3 bases and J by 0 bases, and 14 bases separated the two germline ends. Germline-derived CDR1 and CDR2 are SQVTM and ANQGSEA. The CDR3 loop reads CSVDGTVGNQETQYF. Here the CDR3 DNA reads TGCAGCGTTGATGGGACTGTGGGGAACCAAGAGACCCAGTACTTC. Variable domain in full (rest from reference TRBV29-1 and TRBJ2-5): SAVISQKPSRDICQRGTSLTIQCQVDSQVTMMFWYRQQPGQSLTLIATANQGSEATYESGFVIDKFPISRPNLTFSTLTVSNMSPEDSSIYLCSVDGTVGNQETQYFGPGTRLLVL.

On this clonotype: It differs at one base from a far larger clone, so likely a read error. The CDR3 bases are TGTGCCAGCAGCTTAGAACTAGCGGGGGGGATGCGCTCTGGGGCCAACGTCCTGACTTTC. It encodes CASSLELAGGMRSGANVLTF. The V gene is TRBV7-9, the J gene TRBJ2-6; 13 nucleotides line up with TRBD2. The CDR3 runs 20 residues. Germline lookup yields CDR1 SEHNR and CDR2 FQNEAQ (reference sequence). V shed 1 base, J shed 0 bases, and the junction held 6 bases outside the gene matches.

V and J are TRBV27 and TRBJ1-2; 7 bases map to TRBD1. Germline values: CDR1 MNHEY, CDR2 SMNVEV (reference sequence). The V gene end was trimmed by 0 bases and the J gene end by 4 bases; junction bases not matched to a gene: 14. The CDR3 length is 18 residues. The CDR3 is CASSLSPTTGYNSYGYTF. Here the CDR3 DNA reads TGTGCCAGCAGTTTATCCCCTACGACAGGGTACAACTCCTATGGCTACACCTTC.